The sample holds many counts of the clone carrying this T cell receptor beta chain. The antigen is unknown. This specimen comes from a study of blood T cells in healthy people across ages. Primers used in a second PCR of roughly 7 to 11 cycles were a sample-barcoded 5' primer and a J-beta primer mix. Every cDNA molecule bore a tag from a template-switch adaptor containing 12 random nucleotides. TCRdb fed the 5' RACE reads into MiXCR, producing one record per CDR3 protein. The sample yields some 1.6 million distinct CDR3 sequences, 34% seen once. V was pared by 1 base and J by 0 bases, with 19 bases between. The germline V gene encodes CDR1 SGHTA and CDR2 FQGNSA. The CDR3 consists of 19 residues. Points from the study as a whole: Estimates drawn from one million T cells were deemed to understate diversity.

This sequence was found in a woman aged 25 to 45 in good health. V usage is TRBV7-2 and J usage is TRBJ2-1; D may correspond to TRBD1 or TRBD2 (5 bases each). The sample was blood. CDR3 in amino acids: CASSLVGTPGPSSYNEQFF. The CDR3 nucleotides are TGTGCCAGCAGCTTAGTGGGGACCCCGGGACCGAGCTCCTACAATGAGCAGTTCTTC.